One and the same sample provided the 18 T cell receptor beta chains below, sequenced in a study of blood T cell repertoires in COVID-19. Sequencing used immunoSEQ multiplex PCR; TCRdb keeps in-frame clones, though not all of them. The sample includes just under 250,000 clones, around 89% seen only once; the top ten take over 4%. The sample was PBMCs or T cells enriched from blood (not recorded which). All receptors derive from a woman under 40 who had recovered from COVID-19.

This chain connects TRBV28 to TRBJ1-2; weak D call: TRBD1 (5 bases). Trimming cost V 6 bases and J 4 bases, with 21 bases left between them. The CDR3 is made up of 16 amino acids. Germline V CDR1 and CDR2: MDHEN, SYDVKM. The CDR3 protein is CASRGQGAGSPYGYTF. In nucleotides, the CDR3 is TGTGCCAGCAGGGGCCAGGGCGCCGGCTCCCCCTATGGCTACACCTTC.

This clone came up once. V usage is TRBV12-5 and J usage is TRBJ1-5, with D possibly being TRBD1 (6 bases). The CDR3 extends over 16 amino acids. V was cut by 6 bases and J by 3 bases, with 18 bases left in between. Germline assignment: CDR1 LGHNT and CDR2 FRNRAP. Here the CDR3 DNA reads TGTGCTAGTGGCCCAATCCGGGACACCCTCAATCAGCCCCAGCATTTT. Its translation is CASGPIRDTLNQPQHF.

This clone was recorded only once. The rearrangement links TRBV28 to TRBJ2-7, with TRBD1 matching 9 bases. Germline V gene data show CDR1 as MDHEN and CDR2 as SYDVKM. V was clipped by 6 bases and J by 4 bases; unmatched bases: 10. The CDR3 length is 15 residues. CDR3 bases: TGTGCCAGCAGCCGTCCGGGACAGGGAGGTTACGAGCAGTACTTC. Encoded protein: CASSRPGQGGYEQYF.

CDR3 bases: TGTGCCAGCAATGGGGCTAAAAACACTGAAGCTTTCTTT. It translates to CASNGAKNTEAFF. The chain joins TRBV6-5 to TRBJ1-1, with D possibly TRBD1 on 5 matching bases. The CDR3 runs to 13 residues. V was clipped by 7 bases and J by 2 bases, with 11 bases between them. The germline V gene has CDR1 MNHEY and CDR2 SVGAGI.

The chain carries TRBV24-1 and TRBJ2-7; a possible D gene is TRBD2 (5 bases). CDR3 length: 12 residues. Germline V gene sequence: CDR1 KGHDR, CDR2 SFDVKD. Trimming cost V 5 bases and J 5 bases, with 9 bases left between them. CDR3 protein: CATSAGRDEQYF. In DNA, the CDR3 is TGTGCCACCAGTGCCGGGCGGGACGAGCAGTACTTC.

This clone appeared a few times. This chain uses TRBV21-1 with TRBJ1-2; TRBD1, the D gene given by the table, was not confirmed from the DNA. TRBV21-1 is designated a pseudogene. The CDR3 runs to 12 residues. In nucleotides, the CDR3 is TGTGCCAGCAGACAATCTAACTATGGCTACACCTTC. Protein: CASRQSNYGYTF.

The rearrangement links TRBV12-3 or TRBV12-4 to TRBJ2-3; D not resolved. The CDR3 is 13 amino acids. With 4 bases removed from V and 12 bases from J, the gap between germline ends came to 17 bases. This CDR3 is CASSSQASRQQYF. For the CDR3, the DNA is TGTGCCAGCAGTTCCCAAGCCTCCCGTCAACAGTATTTT.

The chain couples TRBV28 to TRBJ2-7; tentative D call: TRBD1 (6 bases). The CDR3 length is 16 residues. Looked up from germline, CDR1 is MDHEN and CDR2 is SYDVKM. Trimming removed 6 bases from V and 2 bases from J, with 20 bases in between. The CDR3 sequence is CASSPLPLGGAYEQYF. CDR3 sequence (DNA): TGTGCCAGCAGCCCTCTTCCACTTGGGGGCGCCTACGAGCAGTACTTC.

The genes are TRBV18 and TRBJ2-7; no clear D. The V gene's germline CDR1 is KGHSH and CDR2 LQKENI. V dropped 2 bases and J dropped 3 bases, with 8 bases sitting between them. The CDR3 runs to 13 residues. The CDR3 DNA sequence: TGTGCCAGCTCACCAGACATAGACTACGAGCAGTACTTC. Translating it yields CASSPDIDYEQYF.

This clone was picked up one time. This chain joins TRBV6-4 and TRBJ2-7; D remains unclear. The CDR3 extends over 15 amino acids. In germline, CDR1 is MRHNA, CDR2 SNTAGT. V was cut by 7 bases and J by 4 bases, with 20 bases left in between. CDR3 sequence reads: CASIRGISSRYEQYF. The CDR3 nucleotides are TGTGCCAGCATTCGAGGCATATCAAGCCGGTACGAGCAGTACTTC.

The gene calls are TRBV9 and TRBJ1-2, with 7 bases fitting TRBD1. The germline CDR1 and CDR2 sequences are SGDLS and YYNGEE. The CDR3 loop spans 15 amino acids. Unmatched junction bases numbered 6, after V lost 0 bases and J lost 4 bases. DNA for the CDR3: TGTGCCAGCAGCGTAGGACAGGGCGGTAGCTATGGCTACACCTTC. Residues: CASSVGQGGSYGYTF. The full variable domain, in which reference TRBV9 and TRBJ1-2 provide the parts outside the CDR3, is DSGVTQTPKHLITATGQRVTLRCSPRSGDLSVYWYQQSLDQGLQFLIQYYNGEERAKGNILERFSAQQFPDLHSELNLSSLELGDSALYFCASSVGQGGSYGYTFGSGTRLTVV.

The genes are TRBV9 and TRBJ2-7; 7 bases match TRBD2. Looked up from germline, CDR1 is SGDLS and CDR2 is YYNGEE. The CDR3 length is 15 residues. Losses at the gene ends were 0 bases for V and 2 bases for J; bases not matched to a gene: 5. The CDR3 DNA reads TGTGCCAGCAGCGTAGGAGGTGGGGGGGCCTACGAGCAGTACTTC. Protein: CASSVGGGGAYEQYF.

This sequence joins TRBV30 and TRBJ1-2, with TRBD1 identical over 7 bases. The V and J ends lost 4 bases and 2 bases, in that order; junction bases with no gene match: 7. Germline V gene lookup returns CDR1 GTSNPN and CDR2 SVGIG (reference sequence). The CDR3 contains 14 residues. CDR3 nucleotide sequence: TGTGCCTGGACTCCCGGGACAGCCAACTATGGCTACACCTTC. Residues: CAWTPGTANYGYTF.

The chain carries TRBV5-5 and TRBJ1-2; D is perhaps TRBD1 (6 bases). Germline assignment: CDR1 SGHKS and CDR2 YYEKEE (reference sequence). This CDR3 is 17 amino acids long. V dropped 2 bases and J dropped 0 bases, with 17 bases sitting between them. CDR3 region: CASSFRDNHYPNYGYTF. The DNA for the CDR3 is TGTGCCAGCAGCTTCCGGGACAATCACTACCCTAACTATGGCTACACCTTC.

The chain couples TRBV30 to TRBJ2-3; D is unclear. This CDR3 is built from 12 residues. V shed 0 bases and J shed 4 bases, with 5 bases lying between them. Looked up from germline, CDR1 is GTSNPN and CDR2 is SVGIG (reference sequence). As DNA, the CDR3 is TGTGCCTGGAGTGTACAAGCAGATACGCAGTATTTT. It is translated as CAWSVQADTQYF.

The chain links TRBV7-2 to TRBJ2-1; D perhaps matches TRBD2 (5 bases). The CDR3 runs to 15 residues. The V end lost 0 bases, the J end lost 2 bases, and 8 bases lay between the germline ends. Germline CDR1 reads SGHTA; CDR2 reads FQGNSA. As DNA, the CDR3 is TGTGCCAGCAGCTTAGCGGGAGCCACCTACAATGAGCAGTTCTTC. This codes for CASSLAGATYNEQFF.

V is TRBV7-2 and J is TRBJ1-4, with D perhaps matching TRBD1 (6 bases). Germline V gene sequence: CDR1 SGHTA, CDR2 FQGNSA. V lost 5 bases and J 3 bases, leaving 16 bases between the germline ends. CDR3 size: 16 residues. The CDR3 region has the DNA TGTGCCAGCAGCCTTTTCCCAGGGGTGGCTAATGAAAAACTGTTTTTT. This encodes CASSLFPGVANEKLFF.

This clone was counted between two and nine times. The rearrangement links TRBV28 to TRBJ2-7; D is undetermined. Germline V gives CDR1 MDHEN, CDR2 SYDVKM. With 5 bases removed from V and 3 bases from J, the gap between germline ends came to 11 bases. This CDR3 region has 13 residues. The CDR3 nucleotides read TGTGCCAGCAGTCATAGCCCGGGCTACGAGCAGTACTTC. As protein: CASSHSPGYEQYF.